Following are 7 T cell receptor beta chains from one sample sequenced in a study of regulatory T cells in long-lasting Graves disease. The time point: persistent/refractory GD, antithyroid drugs over 5 years with positive TRAb. PBMCs were the source of the RNA used for TCR sequencing. Relying on iRepertoire HTBI primers and Arm-PCR of CDR3 regions, the team built TCR beta libraries. Each CDR3 protein gets one entry after TCRdb re-called the multiplex PCR reads with MiXCR. The sample holds roughly 360,000 distinct CDR3 sequences; roughly 20% are singletons and the top ten take less than 30%. This sample comprised peripheral blood mononuclear cells (PBMCs), obtained when the disease was refractory, from a patient treated with antithyroid drugs. These TCRs come from a woman in her thirties or forties with Graves disease.

This clonotype was counted once. Germline is not matched at one junction end, which may reflect a read error. The chain employs TRBV11-2 and TRBJ2-4; 7 bases map to TRBD1. CDR3 length: 19 residues. CDR1 is SGHAT, CDR2 FQNNGV, per germline. This CDR3 is CASSQDRTGDSLAKNIQYF. The DNA for the CDR3 is TGCGCCAGCAGCCAAGACCGGACCGGGGACAGTCTAGCCAAAAACATTCAGTACTTC.

This clonotype occurred a few times. J is TRBJ2-5 and V is TRBV20-1; D unclear. V was trimmed by 3 bases and J by 2 bases, leaving 7 bases between them. The CDR3 is 12 amino acids. Germline-derived CDR1 and CDR2 are DFQATT and SNEGSKA (reference sequence). The CDR3 here is CSARVQQETQYF. The CDR3 DNA is TGCAGTGCTAGGGTCCAGCAAGAGACCCAGTACTTC.

This clonotype was found many times. V is TRBV15 and J is TRBJ2-2, with D uncertain. The CDR3 loop spans 14 amino acids. V lost 0 bases and J 6 bases, leaving 8 bases between the germline ends. CDR1 and CDR2 (germline): LNHNV, YYDKDF (reference sequence). In DNA form, the CDR3 reads TGTGCCACCAGCAGAGATTTAGGGCCCGGGGAGCTGTTTTTT. Its protein is CATSRDLGPGELFF.

This clonotype showed up just once. This sequence joins TRBV5-1 and TRBJ2-4; 10 bases align to TRBD2. V was clipped by 4 bases and J by 7 bases; unmatched bases: 17. Germline CDR1 is SGHRS and CDR2 is YFSETQ. This CDR3 has 18 residues. DNA of the CDR3: TGCGCCAGCAGCCGCCTGGGGACTAGCGTTAGCCTAGGGAACATTCAGTACTTC. Protein sequence: CASSRLGTSVSLGNIQYF.

As DNA, the CDR3 is TGTGCCAGTACAGATGGGGGTACCGGACATGCAGATACGCAGTATTTT. As protein: CASTDGGTGHADTQYF. The chain carries TRBV28 and TRBJ2-3; D is possibly TRBD1 or TRBD2 (5 bases each). The CDR3 covers 16 residues. In germline, CDR1 is MDHEN, CDR2 SYDVKM. Trimming stripped 9 bases from V and 4 bases from J, with 23 bases between.

Concerning this clonotype itself: A much bigger clone sits one base away, suggesting this may be a read error. The V call is TRBV7-9, the J call TRBJ1-1; D is uncertain. The CDR3 extends over 12 amino acids. V lost 5 bases, J lost 8 bases, and 12 bases lay in between. Germline assignment: CDR1 SEHNR and CDR2 FQNEAQ (reference sequence). The CDR3 DNA reads as TGTGCCAGCAGCCTAATGGTAGGGGAAGCTTTCTTT. Translated, it gives CASSLMVGEAFF.

This clonotype appeared a few times. The chain's CDR3 is CASRDKDSYNEQFF. The DNA of the CDR3 is TGTGCCAGCAGAGACAAGGACTCCTACAATGAGCAGTTCTTC. The chain carries TRBV28 and TRBJ2-1; D gene ambiguous. The CDR3 is 14 residues long. Germline V lookup: CDR1 MDHEN, CDR2 SYDVKM. V lost 6 bases to trimming and J lost 0 bases, with 9 bases between them.